These T cell receptor beta chains were read from a single sample in a study of T cells in localized non-small cell lung cancer. Using immunoSEQ multiplex PCR, the repertoire was profiled, and TCRdb retains in-frame clones only, with some absent. The data hold roughly 20,000 clones, with roughly 90% observed a single time. This specimen was peripheral blood, taken before any cancer treatment. Receptor source: a male donor at least 60 years old with stage I squamous cell lung carcinoma. Each CDR3 is given with its conserved first and last residue. D genes are given only for firm matches. Not every row has a clone size; where given, it reads once, few, many or a size class.

clone_size	d_call	j_call	v_call	cdr3_aa	cdr3_nt
once	TRBD1	TRBJ1-6	TRBV14	CASSQVSFGTGWNSPLHF	TGTGCCAGCAGCCAAGTATCTTTCGGGACAGGGTGGAATTCACCCCTCCACTTT
NA	NA	TRBJ2-3	TRBV6-5	CASRSGQLITDTQYF	TGTGCCAGCAGGTCAGGACAGCTCATCACAGATACGCAGTATTTT
NA	NA	TRBJ1-2	TRBV9	CASSDGFYGYTF	TGTGCCAGCAGCGATGGGTTCTATGGCTACACCTTC
once	NA	TRBJ2-7	TRBV6-6	CASQEGYVQYF	TGTGCCAGCCAGGAGGGGTATGTGCAGTACTTC
NA	NA	TRBJ2-5	TRBV2	CASSEGQAGTQYF	TGTGCCAGCAGTGAAGGACAGGCGGGGACCCAGTACTTC
NA	NA	TRBJ2-7	TRBV2	CASRPPRGDRYEQYF	TGTGCCAGCAGGCCCCCTAGGGGGGACAGATACGAGCAGTACTTC
NA	TRBD1	TRBJ2-7	TRBV28	CASSSRTGHYYEQYF	TGTGCCAGCAGTTCCAGGACAGGGCATTACTACGAGCAGTACTTC
NA	NA	TRBJ2-2	TRBV18	CASSPVWAGSGELFF	TGTGCCAGCTCACCGGTTTGGGCAGGCTCCGGGGAGCTGTTTTTT
NA	NA	TRBJ1-2	TRBV7-8	CASSLGAVYGYTF	TGTGCCAGCAGCTTAGGGGCAGTCTATGGCTACACCTTC
NA	TRBD1	TRBJ1-2	TRBV5-6	CASRKGQGKGYTF	TGTGCCAGCAGAAAAGGACAGGGGAAGGGCTACACCTTC
once	NA	TRBJ2-1	TRBV2	CASTQDSGSYNEQFF	TGTGCCAGCACCCAGGACAGCGGATCTTACAATGAGCAGTTCTTC
NA	TRBD1	TRBJ1-5	TRBV28	CASTWGQGGQPQHF	TGTGCCAGCACCTGGGGCCAGGGGGGTCAGCCCCAGCATTTT
NA	NA	TRBJ2-6	TRBV4-2	CASSQEWTSGANVLTF	TGTGCCAGCAGCCAAGAATGGACCTCTGGGGCCAACGTCCTGACTTTC
NA	NA	TRBJ1-4	TRBV25-1	CATVGATNEKLFF	TGTGCCACCGTTGGGGCAACTAATGAAAAACTGTTTTTT
NA	TRBD1	TRBJ1-5	TRBV27	CASRLRDRSQPQHF	TGTGCCAGCAGGCTCCGGGACAGGAGTCAGCCCCAGCATTTT
NA	NA	TRBJ2-2	TRBV18	CASSDGDTGELFF	TGTGCCAGCTCCGATGGCGACACCGGGGAGCTGTTTTTT
NA	NA	TRBJ1-2	TRBV27	CASSPSDRSYGYTF	TGTGCCAGCAGTCCCTCGGACAGATCCTATGGCTACACCTTC
NA	NA	TRBJ1-2	TRBV19	CASTPSGGIPYGYTF	TGTGCCAGTACCCCTAGCGGGGGGATCCCCTATGGCTACACCTTC
NA	NA	TRBJ1-2	TRBV9	CASSPSGGGYGYTF	TGTGCCAGCAGCCCCTCAGGAGGAGGCTATGGCTACACCTTC
NA	TRBD1	TRBJ1-1	TRBV5-4	CASSRVQGSEAEAFF	TGTGCCAGCAGCCGAGTACAGGGGTCGGAAGCTGAAGCTTTCTTT
NA	NA	TRBJ1-1	TRBV18	CASSPGRVTTEAFF	TGTGCCAGCTCACCAGGACGGGTGACCACTGAAGCTTTCTTT
NA	NA	TRBJ2-6	TRBV6-5	CASSYSLRSGANVLTF	TGTGCCAGCAGTTACTCTCTCCGGTCTGGGGCCAACGTCCTGACTTTC
NA	NA	TRBJ1-4	TRBV7-8	CASSRYSVTNEKLFF	TGTGCCAGCAGCCGCTACAGTGTTACTAATGAAAAACTGTTTTTT
NA	NA	TRBJ2-4	TRBV18	CASSLILETYSGDIQYF	TGTGCCAGCTCACTAATCCTAGAGACTTATTCAGGGGACATTCAGTACTTC
NA	TRBD1	TRBJ1-1	TRBV11-2	CASSLRRGLNTEAFF	TGTGCCAGCAGCTTAAGGAGGGGGCTGAACACTGAAGCTTTCTTT
NA	NA	TRBJ2-7	TRBV4-2	CASSQARRGSYEQYF	TGTGCCAGCAGCCAAGCCAGACGGGGTTCCTACGAGCAGTACTTC
NA	NA	TRBJ2-7	TRBV7-8	CASSLVVLAEYEQYF	TGTGCCAGCAGCTTAGTGGTATTAGCGGAATACGAGCAGTACTTC
NA	NA	TRBJ2-5	TRBV10-2	CASRLQGRQETQYF	TGCGCCAGCAGGCTCCAGGGGCGCCAAGAGACCCAGTACTTC
NA	NA	TRBJ1-1	TRBV5-1	CASSSRPGRGSEAFF	TGCGCCAGCAGCTCCCGTCCGGGAAGGGGTTCTGAAGCTTTCTTT
NA	NA	TRBJ2-7	TRBV29-1	CSAGGTGDYEQYF	TGCAGCGCCGGGGGTACCGGGGACTACGAGCAGTACTTC
NA	NA	TRBJ1-1	TRBV5-1	CASSATLTSGPTEAFF	TGCGCCAGCAGCGCCACCTTAACCTCAGGTCCTACTGAAGCTTTCTTT
NA	NA	TRBJ1-1	TRBV9	CASSVEIRNTEAFF	TGTGCCAGCAGCGTAGAGATCCGTAACACTGAAGCTTTCTTT
NA	NA	TRBJ1-2	TRBV19	CASSIFPGLGYTF	TGTGCCAGTAGTATATTCCCAGGTCTCGGCTACACCTTC
NA	NA	TRBJ1-2	TRBV14	CASSHRAGDYGYTF	TGTGCCAGCAGCCATAGGGCAGGGGATTATGGCTACACCTTC
NA	NA	TRBJ1-2	TRBV13	CASSLEGGFYGYTF	TGTGCCAGCAGCTTAGAGGGTGGCTTCTATGGCTACACCTTC
NA	TRBD1	TRBJ2-1	TRBV10-1	CASSPDRGARPFF	TGCGCCAGCAGCCCTGACAGGGGCGCTCGACCGTTCTTC
NA	NA	TRBJ1-2	TRBV9	CASSVQGQSNYGYTF	TGTGCCAGCAGCGTACAAGGACAGAGTAACTATGGCTACACCTTC
NA	NA	TRBJ1-6	TRBV6-6	CASAYDPGNSPLHF	TGTGCCAGCGCCTATGACCCTGGGAATTCACCCCTCCACTTT
NA	TRBD1	TRBJ1-5	TRBV6-6	CASTGKGAEQPQHF	TGTGCCAGCACGGGAAAGGGGGCTGAACAGCCCCAGCATTTT
NA	NA	TRBJ2-3	TRBV5-1	CASSRVTQLISTDTQYF	TGCGCCAGCAGCAGGGTCACTCAACTGATAAGCACAGATACGCAGTATTTT
NA	NA	TRBJ1-5	TRBV10-2	CASSESGGSNQPQHF	TGCGCCAGCAGTGAGTCTGGGGGTAGCAATCAGCCCCAGCATTTT
NA	TRBD1	TRBJ1-2	TRBV18	CASRTGDGYTF	TGTGCCAGTAGGACAGGGGACGGCTACACCTTC
once	NA	TRBJ1-1	TRBV9	CASSPSSGGSVNTEAFF	TGTGCCAGCAGCCCCTCCTCCGGGGGGTCGGTGAACACTGAAGCTTTCTTT
NA	NA	TRBJ1-1	TRBV5-4	CASSLSGGGERAFF	TGTGCCAGCAGCTTGTCGGGAGGGGGGGAGAGGGCTTTCTTT
NA	NA	TRBJ1-6	TRBV19	CASSTRAGSPLHF	TGTGCCAGTAGTACCCGGGCAGGTTCACCCCTCCACTTT
few	NA	TRBJ1-1	TRBV7-9	CASSVANTEAFF	TGTGCCAGCAGCGTCGCGAACACTGAAGCTTTCTTT
NA	TRBD1	TRBJ1-5	TRBV19	CASSPTIDRVIQPQHF	TGTGCCAGTAGTCCAACAATAGACAGGGTGATCCAGCCCCAGCATTTT
NA	NA	TRBJ1-1	TRBV29-1	CSGRQTNTEAFF	TGCAGCGGACGACAGACGAACACTGAAGCTTTCTTT